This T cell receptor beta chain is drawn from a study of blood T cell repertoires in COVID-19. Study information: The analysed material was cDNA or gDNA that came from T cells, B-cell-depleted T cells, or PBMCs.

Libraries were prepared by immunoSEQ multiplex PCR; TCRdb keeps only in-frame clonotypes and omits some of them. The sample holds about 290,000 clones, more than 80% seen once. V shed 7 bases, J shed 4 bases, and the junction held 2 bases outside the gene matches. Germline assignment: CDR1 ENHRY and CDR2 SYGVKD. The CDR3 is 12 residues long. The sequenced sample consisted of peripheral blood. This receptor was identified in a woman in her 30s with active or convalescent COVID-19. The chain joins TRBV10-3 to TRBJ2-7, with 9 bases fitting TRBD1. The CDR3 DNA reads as TGTGCCATCAAGGGACAGGGTTACGAGCAGTACTTC. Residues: CAIKGQGYEQYF.